This T cell receptor beta chain was observed in a study of immune cell composition in non-small cell lung cancer. In the study overall: Histologic subtype was mainly adenocarcinoma or squamous cell carcinoma.

The study's findings and limits: Tumour-reactive clones were not shown to match dominant in vivo tumour clones.

This clone has only one observation. Antigen specificity is unknown. TCRdb's copy holds only in-frame clones and misses some; the assay was immunoSEQ multiplex PCR. This table has around 15,000 clones, around 80% appearing once. Normal lung was taken at the farthest possible site, at least 3 cm from tumour. Frozen unsorted single-cell suspensions supplied the genomic DNA. The ends lost 6 bases at V and 4 bases at J; junction bases unmatched: 10. This CDR3 has 15 residues. CDR1 is MNHNY, CDR2 SVGAGI, per germline (reference sequence). These data were likewise used in another study, on CD4 T cells in lung cancer.

Sequenced sample: non-adjacent lung tissue. The chain combines TRBV6-6 with TRBJ1-2, with TRBD1 matching over 8 bases. The receptor's source is a human donor with non-small cell lung cancer. The CDR3 reads CASRMSGQVIYGYTF. The CDR3 nucleotides are TGTGCCAGCAGGATGTCGGGACAGGTCATCTATGGCTACACCTTC.